The rows below give T cell receptor beta chains drawn from one sample of a study of technical replicates of blood from a handful of donors. Generated by immunoSEQ multiplex PCR, the TCRdb table keeps only in-frame clones and is missing some. The sample yields roughly 79,000 clones, 91% seen once. The sample comprised T cells isolated from PBMCs. Receptor source: a human donor in good health. Some clones in this sample may be carry-over from other donors' samples. CDR3s include the opening cysteine and the closing phenylalanine or tryptophan. D genes are given only for firm matches. Size values are once, few and many counts, or a class for expanded clones, and some rows have none.

V: TRBV12-5; size: -; J: TRBJ2-3; D: TRBD1; CDR3: CASGPGTGTDTQYF; DNA: TGTGCTAGTGGCCCAGGGACAGGCACAGATACGCAGTATTTT
V: TRBV5-1; size: once; J: TRBJ2-7; D: -; CDR3: CASTPEGAPYEQYF; DNA: TGCGCCAGCACCCCGGAGGGAGCGCCCTACGAGCAGTACTTC
V: TRBV18; size: -; J: TRBJ2-7; D: TRBD1; CDR3: CASSRDRGRNEQYF; DNA: TGTGCCAGCTCACGGGACAGGGGAAGGAACGAGCAGTACTTC
V: TRBV19; size: -; J: TRBJ2-7; D: TRBD2; CDR3: CATLGQDIAGAPYEQYF; DNA: TGTGCCACCCTAGGACAGGATATAGCGGGAGCTCCCTACGAGCAGTACTTC
V: TRBV5-1; size: -; J: TRBJ2-7; D: TRBD1; CDR3: CASSLGQGLGSSYEQYF; DNA: TGCGCCAGCAGCCTAGGACAGGGTCTTGGGAGCTCCTACGAGCAGTACTTC
V: TRBV5-8; size: -; J: TRBJ2-1; D: -; CDR3: CASSSPAADEQFF; DNA: TGTGCCAGCAGCTCCCCAGCGGCCGATGAGCAGTTCTTC
V: TRBV5-5; size: -; J: TRBJ2-1; D: -; CDR3: CASSHGRGGINNEQFF; DNA: TGTGCCAGCAGCCACGGTAGGGGTGGTATTAACAATGAGCAGTTCTTC
V: TRBV5-6; size: -; J: TRBJ1-5; D: -; CDR3: CASSLGEHSNQPQHF; DNA: TGTGCCAGCAGCTTGGGAGAGCATAGCAATCAGCCCCAGCATTTT
V: TRBV6-4; size: -; J: TRBJ1-2; D: -; CDR3: CASSDGQGTNGYTF; DNA: TGTGCCAGCAGTGACGGCCAGGGGACAAATGGCTACACCTTC
V: TRBV29-1; size: -; J: TRBJ2-7; D: -; CDR3: CSVREYDTGNYEQYF; DNA: TGCAGCGTCAGGGAATACGATACAGGGAACTACGAGCAGTACTTC
V: TRBV5-1; size: once; J: TRBJ2-5; D: -; CDR3: CASSLEAETQYF; DNA: TGCGCCAGCAGCCTAGAAGCAGAGACCCAGTACTTC
V: TRBV21-1; size: -; J: TRBJ1-2; D: -; CDR3: CASKLGARGYTF; DNA: TGTGCCAGCAAGTTGGGGGCGCGGGGCTACACCTTC
V: TRBV5-4; size: -; J: TRBJ1-1; D: TRBD1; CDR3: CASSSGPGGTTEAFF; DNA: TGTGCCAGCAGCTCGGGACCAGGGGGCACCACTGAAGCTTTCTTT
V: TRBV4-1; size: -; J: TRBJ1-1; D: TRBD1; CDR3: CASSPGQGTLNTEAFF; DNA: TGCGCCAGCAGCCCTGGACAGGGAACCTTGAACACTGAAGCTTTCTTT
V: TRBV7-7; size: -; J: TRBJ2-2; D: TRBD2; CDR3: CASSTSPNTGELFF; DNA: TGTGCTAGCTCGACTAGCCCGAACACCGGGGAGCTGTTTTTT
V: TRBV9; size: -; J: TRBJ2-3; D: -; CDR3: CASSVGQSDTQYF; DNA: TGTGCCAGCAGCGTAGGACAGTCGGATACGCAGTATTTT
V: TRBV14; size: -; J: TRBJ2-7; D: -; CDR3: CASSQISGYEQYF; DNA: TGTGCCAGCAGCCAAATCTCGGGCTACGAGCAGTACTTC
V: TRBV11-2; size: -; J: TRBJ2-5; D: -; CDR3: CASSENMAGSTQYF; DNA: TGTGCCAGCAGCGAGAACATGGCGGGATCGACCCAGTACTTC
V: TRBV21-1; size: -; J: TRBJ2-5; D: -; CDR3: CASNSLAGEETQYF; DNA: TGTGCCAGCAATTCACTAGCGGGGGAAGAGACCCAGTACTTC
V: TRBV5-1; size: -; J: TRBJ2-3; D: TRBD2; CDR3: CASSLDGGSDTQYF; DNA: TGCGCCAGCAGCTTGGACGGGGGGTCAGATACGCAGTATTTT
V: TRBV27; size: -; J: TRBJ2-1; D: TRBD2; CDR3: CASSPRGLAYSRPDEQFF; DNA: TGTGCCAGCAGCCCCCGAGGACTAGCTTATAGCAGGCCCGATGAGCAGTTCTTC
V: TRBV5-1; size: -; J: TRBJ1-4; D: -; CDR3: CASSLVVGGLTNEKLFF; DNA: TGCGCCAGCAGCTTGGTAGTGGGGGGACTGACTAATGAAAAACTGTTTTTT
V: TRBV11-2; size: -; J: TRBJ1-2; D: TRBD1; CDR3: CASSPVSGGNYGYTF; DNA: TGTGCCAGCAGCCCTGTATCAGGGGGGAACTATGGCTACACCTTC
V: TRBV4-3; size: -; J: TRBJ1-2; D: TRBD1; CDR3: CASSRADRAYGYTF; DNA: TGCGCCAGCAGCCGAGCCGACAGGGCCTATGGCTACACCTTC
V: TRBV5-4; size: -; J: TRBJ2-3; D: TRBD2; CDR3: CASSLGTSGDTDTQYF; DNA: TGTGCCAGCAGCCTAGGGACTAGCGGGGACACAGATACGCAGTATTTT
V: TRBV4-1; size: -; J: TRBJ1-2; D: TRBD1; CDR3: CASRPVGTALGDYGYTF; DNA: TGCGCCAGCAGACCAGTCGGGACAGCGCTCGGCGACTATGGCTACACCTTC
V: TRBV5-6; size: -; J: TRBJ2-1; D: TRBD2; CDR3: CASTSRASGLYNEQFF; DNA: TGTGCCAGCACCTCGAGGGCTAGCGGGCTTTACAATGAGCAGTTCTTC
V: TRBV29-1; size: -; J: TRBJ2-7; D: TRBD2; CDR3: CSVKGRIQREGREGYEQYF; DNA: TGCAGCGTGAAGGGGAGGATCCAGCGGGAGGGCCGTGAAGGCTACGAGCAGTACTTC
V: TRBV9; size: -; J: TRBJ2-7; D: -; CDR3: CASSPTHRSLEQYF; DNA: TGTGCCAGCAGCCCCACCCACAGGTCTCTCGAGCAGTACTTC
V: TRBV27; size: -; J: TRBJ2-7; D: TRBD2; CDR3: CASSGAGDEQYF; DNA: TGTGCCAGCAGTGGGGCGGGAGATGAGCAGTACTTC
V: TRBV30; size: -; J: TRBJ2-2; D: TRBD2; CDR3: CAWSVAGGWTGELFF; DNA: TGTGCCTGGAGTGTAGCGGGAGGGTGGACCGGGGAGCTGTTTTTT
V: TRBV7-9; size: -; J: TRBJ2-1; D: -; CDR3: CASSLRGRESSYNEQFF; DNA: TGTGCCAGCAGCCTTCGGGGACGGGAGAGCTCCTACAATGAGCAGTTCTTC
V: TRBV7-6; size: once; J: TRBJ2-2; D: TRBD1; CDR3: CASSKGQGLTGELFF; DNA: TGTGCCAGCAGCAAGGGACAGGGGTTGACCGGGGAGCTGTTTTTT
V: TRBV7-3; size: once; J: TRBJ1-2; D: TRBD1; CDR3: CASGSGGPEGYTF; DNA: TGTGCCAGCGGCTCAGGGGGGCCAGAAGGCTACACCTTC
V: TRBV7-6; size: -; J: TRBJ2-1; D: -; CDR3: CASSLASYNEQFF; DNA: TGTGCCAGCAGTCTAGCTTCATACAATGAGCAGTTCTTC
V: TRBV4-1; size: -; J: TRBJ1-4; D: TRBD1; CDR3: CASSQGTGGFTFNEKLFF; DNA: TGCGCCAGCAGCCAAGGGACAGGGGGCTTTACGTTTAATGAAAAACTGTTTTTT
V: TRBV4-1; size: -; J: TRBJ2-5; D: -; CDR3: CASSQGGKGDRETQYF; DNA: TGCGCCAGCAGCCAAGGGGGTAAGGGGGATCGAGAGACCCAGTACTTC
V: TRBV6-5; size: -; J: TRBJ1-1; D: -; CDR3: CASTSNTEAFF; DNA: TGTGCCAGCACCTCGAACACTGAAGCTTTCTTT
V: TRBV4-1; size: -; J: TRBJ1-1; D: TRBD1; CDR3: CASSQEGTGGSEAFF; DNA: TGCGCCAGCAGCCAAGAAGGGACAGGGGGGTCTGAAGCTTTCTTT
V: TRBV21-1; size: -; J: TRBJ2-1; D: -; CDR3: CASNTSNAHEQFF; DNA: TGTGCCAGCAATACTAGCAACGCCCATGAGCAGTTCTTC
V: TRBV5-1; size: -; J: TRBJ2-7; D: TRBD2; CDR3: CASSLAGLGTYEQYF; DNA: TGCGCCAGCAGCTTGGCGGGACTAGGCACCTATGAGCAGTACTTC
V: TRBV19; size: -; J: TRBJ1-2; D: -; CDR3: CASSIEGQGYTF; DNA: TGTGCCAGTAGTATAGAGGGGCAAGGCTACACCTTC